A single sample is the source of the 25 T cell receptor beta chains below, sequenced in a study of blood T cell repertoires in COVID-19. Sequenced by immunoSEQ multiplex PCR; TCRdb stores in-frame clones only, minus some. The data contain more than 200,000 clones, roughly 90% of them singletons. The sequencing sample was made of PBMCs or T cells enriched from blood (not recorded which). The receptors here all came from a woman under 40 with acute COVID-19.

This chain links TRBV2 with TRBJ1-5; 9 bases fit TRBD1. The CDR3 sequence is 17 residues long. Germline loops: CDR1 SNHLY, CDR2 FYNNEI. V lost 6 bases, J lost 7 bases, and 16 bases stayed unmatched. The CDR3 nucleotides read TGTGCCAGCAGGCCGGGGACAGGGAATATTAGGGAGCAGCCCCAGCATTTT. Translation: CASRPGTGNIREQPQHF.

The DNA for the CDR3 is TGTGCCAGCAGCTTGGGGTTGGCGGGTAACACCGGGGAGCTGTTTTTT. It codes for CASSLGLAGNTGELFF. The gene calls are TRBV5-6 and TRBJ2-2; D may be TRBD2 (5 bases). The CDR3 consists of 16 residues. CDR1 and CDR2 from the germline V gene are SGHDT and YYEEEE. Trimming cost V 0 bases and J 2 bases, with 11 bases left between them.

The chain couples TRBV2 to TRBJ1-5; possibly TRBD1 for D (5 bases). CDR3 size: 14 residues. Trimming shortened V by 8 bases and J by 3 bases, and 14 bases separated the two germline ends. CDR1 and CDR2 from the germline V gene are SNHLY and FYNNEI. In DNA, the CDR3 is TGTGCCAGCGATCCGGGGGGGAACAATCAGCCCCAGCATTTT. It codes for CASDPGGNNQPQHF.

The CDR3: CASRPGILDSRNTGELFF. The CDR3 region has the DNA TGCGCCAGCCGCCCGGGGATCTTGGACTCCAGAAACACCGGGGAGCTGTTTTTT. The J gene is TRBJ2-2, the V gene TRBV10-2; tentative D call: TRBD2 (5 bases). V was trimmed by 8 bases and J by 2 bases, leaving 24 bases between them. Germline-derived CDR1 and CDR2 are WSHSY and SAAADI. CDR3 length: 18 residues.

This clone was picked up a small number of times. Other nucleotide sequences from this sample produce the same CDR3. The V gene is TRBV5-4, the J gene TRBJ2-5; 9 bases match TRBD2. Per the germline V gene, CDR1 is SGHNT and CDR2 is YYREEE (reference sequence). The CDR3 runs to 15 residues. Germline trimming cut 5 bases from V and 4 bases from J; bases unmatched to any gene: 9. The CDR3, as DNA: TGTGCCAGCAGTGAACTCGCGGGGGGGGGAGAGACCCAGTACTTC. This translates into CASSELAGGGETQYF.

The gene calls are TRBV6-5 and TRBJ1-6; 8 positions match TRBD1. CDR1 is MNHEY, CDR2 SVGAGI, per germline. This CDR3 contains 15 residues. With V trimmed by 5 bases and J by 10 bases, 10 bases remained unmatched. This chain's CDR3 is CASSTPGQGGSPLHF. The CDR3 nucleotides read TGTGCCAGCAGTACCCCCGGACAGGGCGGATCACCCCTCCACTTT.

This clone came up once. The chain is built from TRBV18 and TRBJ1-6; 8 bases match TRBD1. CDR1 KGHSH and CDR2 LQKENI come from the germline V gene. The junction had 11 bases not matched to a gene; V was cut back by 3 bases and J by 13 bases. CDR3 size: 15 residues. CDR3 sequence (DNA): TGTGCCAGCTCACCGCCGGGACAGGACCAACTCCCCCTCCACTTT. Its protein is CASSPPGQDQLPLHF.

J is TRBJ2-1 and V is TRBV5-1; D possibly corresponds to TRBD2 (6 bases). The length of the CDR3 is 14 residues. Trimming stripped 1 base from V and 8 bases from J, with 13 bases between. The germline V gene encodes CDR1 SGHRS and CDR2 YFSETQ. CDR3 protein: CASSLSRGMDEQFF. CDR3 DNA sequence: TGCGCCAGCAGCTTGTCGCGGGGAATGGATGAGCAGTTCTTC.

The chain carries TRBV28 and TRBJ1-5; 7 bases line up with TRBD1. Germline CDR1 and CDR2: MDHEN and SYDVKM. The CDR3 runs to 17 residues. The J segment lost 1 base and the V segment lost 9 bases, leaving 15 bases of the junction unmatched. CDR3 sequence reads: CARGNRRQGVSNQPQHF. The DNA of the CDR3 is TGTGCCAGGGGGAACCGGAGACAGGGTGTGAGCAATCAGCCCCAGCATTTT.

This clone occurred once. V and J are TRBV7-8 and TRBJ1-3; 7 bases map to TRBD1. Germline loops: CDR1 SGHVS, CDR2 FQNEAQ. V shed 2 bases and J 2 bases; nucleotides not matched to a gene: 3. The CDR3 consists of 15 residues. The CDR3, as DNA: TGTGCCAGCAGCTTACACGACAGGGCTGGAAACACCATATATTTT. It yields the protein CASSLHDRAGNTIYF.

The chain joins TRBV4-1 to TRBJ1-1, with a weak D call TRBD1 (5 bases). This CDR3 contains 13 residues. The germline V gene has CDR1 MGHRA and CDR2 YSYEKL. V was pared by 1 base and J by 4 bases, with 7 bases between. CDR3 bases: TGCGCCAGCAGCCAAGCCAGGGTCACTGAAGCTTTCTTT. Residues: CASSQARVTEAFF.

This clone was picked up one time. J is TRBJ1-4 and V is TRBV5-1; D gene uncertain. The CDR3 spans 15 residues. Germline CDR1 reads SGHRS; CDR2 reads YFSETQ. V lost 0 bases and J lost 7, with 13 bases in between. The CDR3 spells CASSLDRTVGEKLFF. The CDR3 nucleotides read TGCGCCAGCAGCTTGGACAGAACGGTTGGTGAAAAACTGTTTTTT.

This clone came up once. V and J are TRBV28 and TRBJ2-3; weak D call: TRBD2 (5 bases). This CDR3 has 12 residues. CDR1 and CDR2 (germline): MDHEN, SYDVKM. The V gene lost 6 bases and the J gene lost 6 bases, with 10 bases spanning the gap. Written as DNA, the CDR3 is TGTGCCAGCAGCCCATTAGCGGATACGCAGTATTTT. Translating gives CASSPLADTQYF. Variable domain in full (rest from reference TRBV28 and TRBJ2-3): DVKVTQSSRYLVKRTGEKVFLECVQDMDHENMFWYRQDPGLGLRLIYFSYDVKMKEKGDIPEGYSVSREKKERFSLILESASTNQTSMYLCASSPLADTQYFGPGTRLTVL.

The chain uses TRBV19 and TRBJ1-1; a possible D gene is TRBD1 (6 bases). The germline V and J ends were trimmed by 3 bases and 5 bases, with 16 bases remaining between them. CDR1 and CDR2 from the germline V gene are LNHDA and SQIVND (reference sequence). The CDR3 contains 15 residues. The CDR3 protein is CASSMGHPIGTEAFF. CDR3 DNA sequence: TGTGCCAGTAGTATGGGACACCCCATCGGGACTGAAGCTTTCTTT. The variable domain in full, with the rest retrieved from reference TRBV19 and TRBJ1-1, is DGGITQSPKYLFRKEGQNVTLSCEQNLNHDAMYWYRQDPGQGLRLIYYSQIVNDFQKGDIAEGYSVSREKKESFPLTVTSAQKNPTAFYLCASSMGHPIGTEAFFGQGTRLTVV.

Only one count was recorded for this clone. The J gene is TRBJ1-4, the V gene TRBV2; D gene unclear. With 8 bases removed from V and 8 bases from J, the gap between germline ends came to 15 bases. The CDR3 extends over 13 amino acids. Per germline, CDR1 SNHLY and CDR2 FYNNEI. CDR3 loop: CASWSRRREKLFF. CDR3 DNA: TGTGCCAGCTGGTCCAGGAGGAGAGAAAAACTGTTTTTT.

This rearrangement joins TRBV29-1 to TRBJ2-7; weak D call: TRBD1 (6 bases). V lost 4 bases, J lost 6 bases, and 7 bases lay in between. Germline lookup yields CDR1 SQVTM and CDR2 ANQGSEA. The CDR3 runs to 10 residues. The CDR3: CSVADSEQYF. CDR3 in DNA: TGCAGCGTTGCGGACAGCGAGCAGTACTTC.

This clone was found once. This chain connects TRBV9 to TRBJ2-7; TRBD1 agrees at 8 bases. Germline V gene data show CDR1 as SGDLS and CDR2 as YYNGEE. The CDR3 has 14 residues. V lost 2 bases, J lost 2 bases, and 3 bases stayed unmatched. The CDR3 DNA sequence: TGTGCCAGCAGCGTGGGGGACAGGCCCTACGAGCAGTACTTC. Translating gives CASSVGDRPYEQYF. Supplemented by reference TRBV9 and TRBJ2-7, the full variable domain reads DSGVTQTPKHLITATGQRVTLRCSPRSGDLSVYWYQQSLDQGLQFLIQYYNGEERAKGNILERFSAQQFPDLHSELNLSSLELGDSALYFCASSVGDRPYEQYFGPGTRLTVT.

The CDR3 DNA follows: TGTGCCAGCAGTCTACAGGGGGCGGGAGGATATACGCAGTATTTT. Protein sequence: CASSLQGAGGYTQYF. The V gene is TRBV6-4, the J gene TRBJ2-3, with a weak D call TRBD1 (9 bases). The CDR3 loop spans 15 amino acids. Deletions cut 5 bases from V and 7 bases from J, with 19 bases between. CDR1 is MRHNA, CDR2 SNTAGT, per germline.

The chain couples TRBV9 to TRBJ2-1; TRBD2 matches at 8 bases. This CDR3 region has 14 residues. Per germline, CDR1 SGDLS and CDR2 YYNGEE. The V and J ends lost 2 bases and 7 bases, in that order; junction bases with no gene match: 5. The CDR3 coding sequence is TGTGCCAGCAGCGTCGGGACTAGGGGGAATGAGCAGTTCTTC. This codes for CASSVGTRGNEQFF.

This rearrangement joins TRBV19 to TRBJ1-5; D not certain. CDR1 and CDR2 from the germline V gene are LNHDA and SQIVND (reference sequence). V lost 7 bases, J lost 1 base, and 11 bases lay in between. This CDR3 spans 14 amino acids. CDR3 nucleotides: TGTGCCAGTACCCTTTTCGTGAGCAATCAGCCCCAGCATTTT. Encoded protein: CASTLFVSNQPQHF.

The chain has TRBV6-5 and TRBJ1-5, with 7 bases matching TRBD1. The junction had 10 bases not matched to a gene; V was cut back by 6 bases and J by 5 bases. Per germline, CDR1 MNHEY and CDR2 SVGAGI. The CDR3 extends over 15 amino acids. This CDR3 is CASRRTGVVDQPQHF. The CDR3 nucleotides read TGTGCCAGCAGACGGACAGGTGTAGTTGATCAGCCCCAGCATTTT.

The chain couples TRBV9 to TRBJ1-1; tentatively, D is TRBD1 (6 bases). Germline CDR1 is SGDLS and CDR2 is YYNGEE. The CDR3 is made up of 16 amino acids. With 4 bases removed from V and 0 bases from J, the gap between germline ends came to 16 bases. The CDR3 DNA is TGTGCCAGCAGCCCGGGGCGAGGGACATTGAACACTGAAGCTTTCTTT. Translation: CASSPGRGTLNTEAFF.

This clone appeared a few times. The chain links TRBV13 to TRBJ1-1; maybe TRBD1 (5 bases). Germline assignment: CDR1 PRHDT and CDR2 FYEKMQ (reference sequence). Trimming cost V 4 bases and J 1 base, with 7 bases left between them. The CDR3 runs 13 residues. Here the CDR3 reads CASSSDRNTEAFF. Here the CDR3 DNA reads TGTGCCAGCAGCTCTGACAGGAACACTGAAGCTTTCTTT.

The rearrangement uses TRBV9 and TRBJ1-1; 8 bases map to TRBD1. CDR1 SGDLS and CDR2 YYNGEE come from the germline V gene. J was trimmed by 5 bases and V by 4 bases; bases with no gene match: 10. This CDR3 contains 15 residues. The CDR3 loop is CASSTRTGKKTEAFF. CDR3 sequence (DNA): TGTGCCAGCAGCACCCGGACAGGGAAGAAGACTGAAGCTTTCTTT. Complete variable domain (other parts from reference TRBV9 and TRBJ1-1): DSGVTQTPKHLITATGQRVTLRCSPRSGDLSVYWYQQSLDQGLQFLIQYYNGEERAKGNILERFSAQQFPDLHSELNLSSLELGDSALYFCASSTRTGKKTEAFFGQGTRLTVV.

This clone was counted a single time. The rearrangement joins TRBV24-1 to TRBJ1-4; 12 positions match TRBD1. CDR3 length: 15 amino acids. J lost 8 bases, V lost 5 bases, and 5 bases had no gene match. Germline lookup yields CDR1 KGHDR and CDR2 SFDVKD. The DNA of the CDR3 is TGTGCCACCAGTGCCCCGGGACAGGGGGCAGAAAAACTGTTTTTT. Protein sequence: CATSAPGQGAEKLFF.